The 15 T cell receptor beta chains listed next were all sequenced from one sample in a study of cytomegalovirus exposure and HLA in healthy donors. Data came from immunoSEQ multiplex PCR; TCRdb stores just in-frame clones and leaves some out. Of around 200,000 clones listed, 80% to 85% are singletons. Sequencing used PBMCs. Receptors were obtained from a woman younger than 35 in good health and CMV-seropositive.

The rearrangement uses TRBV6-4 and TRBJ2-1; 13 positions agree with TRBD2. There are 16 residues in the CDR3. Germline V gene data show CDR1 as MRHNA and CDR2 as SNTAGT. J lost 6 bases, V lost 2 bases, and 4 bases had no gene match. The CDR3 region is CASSDGLAGASNEQFF. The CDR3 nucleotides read TGTGCCAGCAGTGACGGACTAGCGGGGGCAAGCAATGAGCAGTTCTTC.

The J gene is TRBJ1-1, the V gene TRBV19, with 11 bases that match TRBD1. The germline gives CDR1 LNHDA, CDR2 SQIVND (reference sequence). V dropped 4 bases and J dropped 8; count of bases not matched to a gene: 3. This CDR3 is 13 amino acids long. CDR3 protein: CASSKGQGAEAFF. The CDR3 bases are TGTGCCAGTAGTAAAGGACAGGGGGCGGAAGCTTTCTTT. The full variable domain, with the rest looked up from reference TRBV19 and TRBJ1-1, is DGGITQSPKYLFRKEGQNVTLSCEQNLNHDAMYWYRQDPGQGLRLIYYSQIVNDFQKGDIAEGYSVSREKKESFPLTVTSAQKNPTAFYLCASSKGQGAEAFFGQGTRLTVV.

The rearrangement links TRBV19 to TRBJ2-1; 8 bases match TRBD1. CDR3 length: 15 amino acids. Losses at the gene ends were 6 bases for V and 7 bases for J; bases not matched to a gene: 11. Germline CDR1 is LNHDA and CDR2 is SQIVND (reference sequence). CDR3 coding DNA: TGTGCCAGTAGCATGGACAGGGAACGGAAAAATGAGCAGTTCTTC. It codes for CASSMDRERKNEQFF.

The CDR3 protein is CASSQETVPPYEQYF. CDR3 bases: TGTGCCAGCAGCCAAGAAACAGTTCCTCCCTACGAGCAGTACTTC. The rearrangement links TRBV4-2 to TRBJ2-7, with D uncertain. Germline V gene lookup returns CDR1 LGHNA and CDR2 YNFKEQ. The V and J ends lost 0 bases and 2 bases respectively, with 11 bases between them. CDR3 length: 15 amino acids.

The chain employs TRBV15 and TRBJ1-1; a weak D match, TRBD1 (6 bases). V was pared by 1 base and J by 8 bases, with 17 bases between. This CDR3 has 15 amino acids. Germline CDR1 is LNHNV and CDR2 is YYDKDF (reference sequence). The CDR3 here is CATSRVGGPGREAFF. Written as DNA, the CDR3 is TGTGCCACCAGCAGAGTGGGGGGGCCGGGAAGAGAAGCTTTCTTT.

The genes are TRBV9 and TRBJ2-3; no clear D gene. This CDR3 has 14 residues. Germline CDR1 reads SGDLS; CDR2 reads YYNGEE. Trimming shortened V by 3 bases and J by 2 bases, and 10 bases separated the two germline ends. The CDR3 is CASSGVGSTDTQYF. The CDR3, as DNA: TGTGCCAGCAGCGGGGTCGGGTCCACAGATACGCAGTATTTT.

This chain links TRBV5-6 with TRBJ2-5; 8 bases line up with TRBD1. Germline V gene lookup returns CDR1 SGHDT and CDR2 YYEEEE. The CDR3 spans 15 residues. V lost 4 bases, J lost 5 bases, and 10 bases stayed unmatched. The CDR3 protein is CASSQRQGWIETQYF. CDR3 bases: TGTGCCAGCAGCCAGAGACAGGGGTGGATCGAGACCCAGTACTTC. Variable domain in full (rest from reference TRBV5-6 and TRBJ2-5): DAGVTQSPTHLIKTRGQQVTLRCSPKSGHDTVSWYQQALGQGPQFIFQYYEEEERQRGNFPDRFSGHQFPNYSSELNVNALLLGDSALYLCASSQRQGWIETQYFGPGTRLLVL.

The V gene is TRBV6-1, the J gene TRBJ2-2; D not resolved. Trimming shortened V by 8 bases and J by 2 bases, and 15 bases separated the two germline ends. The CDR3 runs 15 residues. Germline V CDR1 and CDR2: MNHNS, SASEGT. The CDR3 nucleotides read TGTGCCAGCCGTCCTGTGAGCCCAAACACCGGGGAGCTGTTTTTT. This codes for CASRPVSPNTGELFF.

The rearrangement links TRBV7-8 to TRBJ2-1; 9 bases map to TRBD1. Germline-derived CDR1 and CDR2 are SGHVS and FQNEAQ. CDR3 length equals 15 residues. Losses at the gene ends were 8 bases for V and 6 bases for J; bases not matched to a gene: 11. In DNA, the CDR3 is TGTGCCAGCTCAATTGGACAGGGGACCTCCAATGAGCAGTTCTTC. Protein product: CASSIGQGTSNEQFF.

The DNA of the CDR3 is TGTGCCAGCAGTTACCAAACCGGGACAGGGGGTCACGAGCAGTACTTC. Amino acid sequence: CASSYQTGTGGHEQYF. The chain joins TRBV6-5 to TRBJ2-7, with 11 bases lining up with TRBD1. Germline-derived CDR1 and CDR2 are MNHEY and SVGAGI. The CDR3 is 16 amino acids. Trimming cost V 2 bases and J 5 bases; bases outside gene matches: 8.

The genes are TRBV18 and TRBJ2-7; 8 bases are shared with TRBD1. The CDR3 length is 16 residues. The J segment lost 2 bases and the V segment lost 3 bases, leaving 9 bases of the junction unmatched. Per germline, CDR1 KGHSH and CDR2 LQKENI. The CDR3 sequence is CASSPGTGGWAYEQYF. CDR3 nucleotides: TGTGCCAGCTCACCGGGGACAGGTGGTTGGGCCTACGAGCAGTACTTC.

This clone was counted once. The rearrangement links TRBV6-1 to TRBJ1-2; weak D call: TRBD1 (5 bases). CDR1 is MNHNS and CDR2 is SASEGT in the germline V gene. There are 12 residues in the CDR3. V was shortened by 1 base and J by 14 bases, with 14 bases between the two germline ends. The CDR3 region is CASSEGTTVETF. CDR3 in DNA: TGTGCCAGCAGTGAAGGGACAACAGTGGAAACCTTC.

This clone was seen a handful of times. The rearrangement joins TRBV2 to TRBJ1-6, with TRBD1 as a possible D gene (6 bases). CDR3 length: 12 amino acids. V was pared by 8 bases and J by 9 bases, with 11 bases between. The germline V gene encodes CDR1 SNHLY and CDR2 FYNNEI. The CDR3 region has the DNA TGTGCCAGCCGAAACAGGGCTTCACCCCTCCACTTT. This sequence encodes CASRNRASPLHF.

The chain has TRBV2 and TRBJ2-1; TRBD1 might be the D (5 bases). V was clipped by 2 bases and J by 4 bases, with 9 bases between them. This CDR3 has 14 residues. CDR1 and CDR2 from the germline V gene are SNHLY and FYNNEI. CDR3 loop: CASSEQGRYNEQFF. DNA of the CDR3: TGTGCCAGCAGTGAACAGGGAAGATACAATGAGCAGTTCTTC.

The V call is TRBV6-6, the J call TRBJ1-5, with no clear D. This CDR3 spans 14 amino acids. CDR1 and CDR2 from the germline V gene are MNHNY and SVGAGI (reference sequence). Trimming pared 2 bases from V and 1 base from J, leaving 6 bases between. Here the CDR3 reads CASSYMSSNQPQHF. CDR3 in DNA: TGTGCCAGCAGTTACATGTCAAGCAATCAGCCCCAGCATTTT.